Listed below are T cell receptor beta chains from one sample, sequenced in a study of blood T cell repertoires in COVID-19. This table comes from immunoSEQ multiplex PCR, and its TCRdb copy is limited to in-frame clones, with some not included. The sample shows hundreds of thousands of clones, 90% of them seen only once. The sequenced material came from PBMCs or T cells enriched from blood (not recorded which). The source is a woman aged 18-30 years with acute COVID-19. The CDR3 runs from the conserved cysteine through the conserved F or W. The order of the fields is CDR3 DNA, CDR3 protein, clone size, V gene, D gene, J gene. A D gene is named only where the DNA matches it firmly. The size of a clone is reported for some rows only, either as once, few or many, or as a class for expanded clones.

TGCGCCAGCAGCTTGGGGCGGGCCAATTCACCCCTCCACTTT | CASSLGRANSPLHF | NA | TRBV5-1 | NA | TRBJ1-6
TGTGCAAACCAAATCAAAACAGCCGGGGGGGCTTCCCCCCCCGAAGAGACCCAGTACTTC | CANQIKTAGGASPPEETQYF | few | TRBV19 | TRBD2 | TRBJ2-5
TGTGCCAGCAGCTTAGCGGGGACACTAGGAAACACCATATATTTT | CASSLAGTLGNTIYF | NA | TRBV7-2 | NA | TRBJ1-3
TGTGCCATCAGTGACCCAGGAGACAGGGGTACAGATGGCTACACCTTC | CAISDPGDRGTDGYTF | NA | TRBV10-3 | TRBD1 | TRBJ1-2
TGTGCCAGCAGCGTAGCTCCCCTATATGAGCAGTTCTTC | CASSVAPLYEQFF | NA | TRBV9 | NA | TRBJ2-1
TGTGCCAGCAGGGTACTAGTGTCCCTAGCCAAAAACATTCAGTACTTC | CASRVLVSLAKNIQYF | NA | TRBV2 | NA | TRBJ2-4
TGTGCCAGCAGCCCAGGACTAGCGGGAAAGGAGTACAATGAGCAGTTCTTC | CASSPGLAGKEYNEQFF | NA | TRBV7-6 | TRBD2 | TRBJ2-1
TGTGCCACCACGGGGGGTATGAACACTGAAGCTTTCTTT | CATTGGMNTEAFF | NA | TRBV19 | NA | TRBJ1-1
TGTGCCAGTAGTACCCGGACAGGTTCGGGGCCCCAGCATTTT | CASSTRTGSGPQHF | NA | TRBV19 | TRBD1 | TRBJ1-5
TGTGCCAGCAGTTTCCAGGGGGCGACCACAGATACGCAGTATTTT | CASSFQGATTDTQYF | NA | TRBV27 | TRBD1 | TRBJ2-3
TGTGCCAGCAGCTTAGCGGTTAGCGGGATGTATGAGCAGTTCTTC | CASSLAVSGMYEQFF | NA | TRBV11-2 | TRBD2 | TRBJ2-1
TGTGCCAGCACCCCAATAGGGACTAGTCGGGCCGGGGAGCTGTTTTTT | CASTPIGTSRAGELFF | once | TRBV7-2 | TRBD2 | TRBJ2-2
TGTGCCAGCAGCGTTGGTTGGGCCGGTACTTACACCTTC | CASSVGWAGTYTF | NA | TRBV7-9 | NA | TRBJ1-2
TGCAGCGTGAGGACAGGGGGCGCTGACTATGGCTACACCTTC | CSVRTGGADYGYTF | NA | TRBV29-1 | TRBD1 | TRBJ1-2
TGTGCCAGCAGTGAAATGGGGGGATCAGTGGCCCAGCATTTT | CASSEMGGSVAQHF | few | TRBV6-1 | NA | TRBJ1-5
TGCGCCAGCAGCCAAACCGGGCAATTACTAGCGGTCTCCTACAATGAGCAGTTCTTC | CASSQTGQLLAVSYNEQFF | NA | TRBV5-1 | TRBD2 | TRBJ2-1
TGCGCCAGCAGGGCGCAATCCAGGGACGAGCAGTACTTC | CASRAQSRDEQYF | NA | TRBV5-1 | NA | TRBJ2-7
TGTGCCAGCAGCCAAGATCCTAGTCCTGAAGCTTTCTTT | CASSQDPSPEAFF | NA | TRBV3-1/TRBV3-2 | NA | TRBJ1-1
TGTGCCACCAGCAGGGGCCGAGGCAATCAGCCCCAGCATTTT | CATSRGRGNQPQHF | NA | TRBV15 | NA | TRBJ1-5
TGTGCCAGCAGCTGGGGACACTCCTACGAGCAGTACTTC | CASSWGHSYEQYF | NA | TRBV6-2/TRBV6-3 | NA | TRBJ2-7
TGCAGTGCTAGTCAGCCGGGACAGGGCGACTTTAATTCACCCCTCCACTTT | CSASQPGQGDFNSPLHF | once | TRBV20-1 | TRBD1 | TRBJ1-6
TGCAGTGCTGGAACAGGGTTGCCCCAGCATTTT | CSAGTGLPQHF | NA | TRBV20-1 | NA | TRBJ1-5
TGTGCCAGTAGTCCATTACCGGGGAACACTGAAGCTTTCTTT | CASSPLPGNTEAFF | NA | TRBV19 | NA | TRBJ1-1
TGTGCCAGCAGCCAAGGGACACTGAACACTGAAGCTTTCTTT | CASSQGTLNTEAFF | NA | TRBV3-1/TRBV3-2 | NA | TRBJ1-1
TGTGCCAGCTCACCAAGTCAATCGCAGGGGGACAGGGATTCCTACGAGCAGTACTTC | CASSPSQSQGDRDSYEQYF | NA | TRBV18 | TRBD1 | TRBJ2-7
TGTGCCAGTACCCTTCGGGGTCTCGGGCTAGCGGGAGCGAGCTCCTACAATGAGCAGTTCTTC | CASTLRGLGLAGASSYNEQFF | NA | TRBV19 | TRBD2 | TRBJ2-1
TGTGCCAGCACCCTAGCGGGGACAAGCACAGATACGCAGTATTTT | CASTLAGTSTDTQYF | NA | TRBV7-2 | TRBD2 | TRBJ2-3
TGTGCCAGCAGCTCCGGGAGGAACACTGAAGCTTTCTTT | CASSSGRNTEAFF | NA | TRBV5-4 | NA | TRBJ1-1
TGTGCCTGGAGTGAAGGGGGCGCGTTATCCTACGAGCAGTACTTC | CAWSEGGALSYEQYF | NA | TRBV30 | TRBD1 | TRBJ2-7
TGTGCCAGCAGCGGATTTAGCGGGAGAGTGGCAGATACGCAGTATTTT | CASSGFSGRVADTQYF | NA | TRBV9 | TRBD2 | TRBJ2-3
TGTGCCAGCAGTCGACTCTCAGGGCTCGGCAGCTATGGCTACACCTTC | CASSRLSGLGSYGYTF | NA | TRBV6-6 | NA | TRBJ1-2
TGTGCCAGCCACAGAAGGCAAGCGGGATTCTACGAGCAGTACTTC | CASHRRQAGFYEQYF | NA | TRBV28 | TRBD2 | TRBJ2-7
TGTGCCTGGAGCCCAGGGGGAAGTTGGACCGGGGAGCTGTTTTTT | CAWSPGGSWTGELFF | once | TRBV30 | TRBD1 | TRBJ2-2
TGTGCCAGCAGCTTAGGGCGGACTAGCGGGAGCGCGGAGCAGTTCTTC | CASSLGRTSGSAEQFF | NA | TRBV7-8 | TRBD2 | TRBJ2-1
TGTGCCAGCAGCCAAGATAGGGCGGAGGATGAGCAGTTCTTC | CASSQDRAEDEQFF | NA | TRBV14 | NA | TRBJ2-1
TGTGCCAGCAGCTCCGGAGCGGGAGGGCCGAGCAATGAGCAGTTCTTC | CASSSGAGGPSNEQFF | NA | TRBV7-8 | TRBD2 | TRBJ2-1
TGTGCCAGCAGCTCCAGGGGACCCATAACCAATGAGCAGTTCTTC | CASSSRGPITNEQFF | NA | TRBV7-8 | NA | TRBJ2-1